This T cell receptor beta chain was identified in a study of blood T cells in healthy people across ages. Overall study findings and caveats: Per million T cells, the diversity of TCR beta decreased roughly linearly as age advanced. Using unsorted PBMCs precluded a conclusive naive versus antigen-experienced comparison. The study found TCR beta diversity correlated strongly with naive T cell percentage. With donor CMV status unknown, expanded clonotype changes were possibly confounded.

A second PCR, run for roughly 7 to 12 cycles, used a sample-barcoded 5' primer plus a J-beta primer mix. From the 5' RACE reads, TCRdb called clonotypes with MiXCR, one entry per CDR3 protein. Of 1.8 million or so distinct CDR3 sequences in the sample, more than 35% were seen once. With V trimmed by 4 bases and J by 3 bases, 17 bases remained unmatched. This CDR3 has 18 amino acids. CDR1 is LGHNT and CDR2 is FRNRAP in the germline V gene. With regard to this clonotype: The target antigen is unknown.

The receptor was derived from a human donor in good health. This sequence joins TRBV12-5 and TRBJ2-5, with TRBD2 matching 7 bases. Sample: blood. CDR3 loop: CASGCPLPERGREETQYF. The CDR3 bases are TGTGCTAGTGGTTGCCCGCTTCCTGAGCGGGGTAGGGAAGAGACCCAGTACTTC.